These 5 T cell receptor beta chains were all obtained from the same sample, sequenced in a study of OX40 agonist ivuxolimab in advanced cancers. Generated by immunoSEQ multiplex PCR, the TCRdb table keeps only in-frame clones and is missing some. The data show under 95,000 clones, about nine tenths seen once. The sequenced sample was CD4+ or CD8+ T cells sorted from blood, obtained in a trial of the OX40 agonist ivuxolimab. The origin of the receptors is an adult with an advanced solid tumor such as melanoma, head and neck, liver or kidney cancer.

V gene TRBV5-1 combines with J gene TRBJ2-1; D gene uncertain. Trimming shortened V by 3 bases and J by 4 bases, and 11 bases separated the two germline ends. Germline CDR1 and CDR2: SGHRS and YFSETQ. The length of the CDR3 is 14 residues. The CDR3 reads CASSSTLGYNEQFF. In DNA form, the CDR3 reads TGCGCCAGCAGCTCAACACTTGGATACAATGAGCAGTTCTTC.

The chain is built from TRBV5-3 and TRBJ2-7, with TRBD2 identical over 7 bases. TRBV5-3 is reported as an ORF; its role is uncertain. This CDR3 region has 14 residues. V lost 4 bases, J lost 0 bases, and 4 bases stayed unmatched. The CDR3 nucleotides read TGTGCCAGAAGCCCAGCGGGGTTCTCCTACGAGCAGTACTTC. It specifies CARSPAGFSYEQYF.

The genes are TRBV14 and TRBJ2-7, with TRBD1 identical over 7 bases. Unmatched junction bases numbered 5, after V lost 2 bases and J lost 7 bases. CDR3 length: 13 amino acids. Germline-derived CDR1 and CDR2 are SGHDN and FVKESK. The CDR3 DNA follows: TGTGCCAGCAGCCAACCGTTGACAGGGGAGCAGTACTTC. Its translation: CASSQPLTGEQYF.

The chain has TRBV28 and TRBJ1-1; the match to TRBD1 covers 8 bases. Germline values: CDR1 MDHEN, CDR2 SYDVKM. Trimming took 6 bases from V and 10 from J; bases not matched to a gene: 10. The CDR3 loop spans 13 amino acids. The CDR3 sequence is CASSADRVQGAFF. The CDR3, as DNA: TGTGCCAGCAGCGCGGACAGGGTCCAAGGAGCTTTCTTT.

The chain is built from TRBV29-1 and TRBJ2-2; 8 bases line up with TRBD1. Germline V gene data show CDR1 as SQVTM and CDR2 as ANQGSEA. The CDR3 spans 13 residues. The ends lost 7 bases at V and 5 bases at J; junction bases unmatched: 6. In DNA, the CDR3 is TGCAGCGCTGGACAGGGAAGGACCGGGGAGCTGTTTTTT. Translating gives CSAGQGRTGELFF.